This T cell receptor beta chain came from a study of T cells in tumors after PD-1 blockade. TCRdb keeps only in-frame clones here, not all; method: immunoSEQ multiplex PCR. The data contain about 33,000 clones, 78% of them singletons. With 3 bases removed from V and 4 bases from J, the gap between germline ends came to 10 bases. The CDR3 runs to 14 residues. Germline CDR1 LNHDA, CDR2 SQIVND (reference sequence). This TCR was sampled from a human donor with basal cell carcinoma. The chain uses TRBV19 and TRBJ1-3; maybe TRBD1 (5 bases). The sequenced sample was PBMCs, obtained before anti-PD-1 treatment. The CDR3 DNA reads TGTGCCAGTAGTATCGACCACAGGGGAAACACCATATATTTT. This sequence encodes CASSIDHRGNTIYF.